The clone carrying this T cell receptor beta chain was counted at least ten times. What it recognizes is unknown. The lymph nodes were axillary draining lymph nodes from breast cancer patients. This entry belongs to a study of breast tumors, draining lymph nodes, adjacent tissues. From the multiplex PCR reads, TCRdb called clonotypes with MiXCR, one entry per CDR3 protein. The data show approximately 250,000 distinct CDR3 sequences, with around 35% seen just once and 3% to 4.5% held by the top ten. The CDR3 loop spans 15 amino acids. V gave up 6 bases and J gave up 4 bases; unmatched junction bases: 8. Germline CDR1 reads SGHTA; CDR2 reads FQGTGA. Study-wide points: Luminal-like breast cancer showed significantly greater tumor-nontumor repertoire similarity than basal-like breast cancer did. The lymph node origin of tumor T cells was framed as consistent with a hypothesis, not demonstrated. Compared with lymph nodes, tumors were less diverse; compared with nontumor tissue, more. Data fit most tumor T cells coming from lymph node, expanding in tumor.

The chain couples TRBV7-3 to TRBJ2-7, with TRBD2 identical over 11 bases. Input material: axillary lymph node tissue. The clonotype was recovered from a female donor with breast cancer. Some clones in this sample may be carry-over from other donors' samples. CDR3 in DNA: TGTGCCAGCAGTCTAGCGGGAGGACAAGTATACGAGCAGTACTTC. Amino acids: CASSLAGGQVYEQYF.